This TCR beta chain was captured in a study of identical twins. This clonotype was counted only a few times. Germline-derived CDR1 and CDR2 are SGHRS and YFSETQ. The V and J ends lost 3 bases and 8 bases respectively, with 17 bases between them. CDR3 length equals 15 residues. Each CDR3 protein gets one entry after TCRdb re-called the 5' RACE reads with MiXCR. The sample records about 790,000 distinct CDR3 sequences, 18% being singletons. The same data also contributed to another study, on T cells expressing NK-cell markers.

This receptor was identified in a young woman in good health. The gene calls are TRBV5-1 and TRBJ1-4; tentative D call: TRBD1 (5 bases). Material for sequencing was PBMCs. The CDR3 here is CASSWQGGGGEKLFF. Written as DNA, the CDR3 is TGCGCCAGCAGCTGGCAGGGCGGTGGAGGAGAAAAACTGTTTTTT.